The next 21 T cell receptor beta chains were all read from a single sample in a study of CD8+ T cells in alopecia areata. Treatment given: oral pan-JAK inhibitor, 5-10 mg twice daily. Extracted RNA was reverse transcribed into cDNA, the sequencing template. TCRdb keeps only in-frame clones here, not all; method: immunoSEQ multiplex PCR. Among some 150,000 clones listed, 75% to 85% were seen once. The sample was CD8+ T cells sorted from blood, taken at week 4, from a patient treated with tofacitinib. These receptors all stem from a human donor with alopecia areata.

This clone was seen once. The chain combines TRBV6-5 with TRBJ2-3, with 7 bases fitting TRBD1. The V gene's germline CDR1 is MNHEY and CDR2 SVGAGI. Trimming at V came to 5 bases and at J to 10 bases, leaving 12 bases not matched to a gene. There are 14 residues in the CDR3. The CDR3 bases are TGTGCCAGCAGTCCGGGACAGCCGAGGCGGGCGCAGTATTTT. The encoded protein is CASSPGQPRRAQYF.

The V and J genes are TRBV19 and TRBJ2-5, with D possibly matching TRBD1 (6 bases). Looked up from germline, CDR1 is LNHDA and CDR2 is SQIVND (reference sequence). V was shortened by 11 bases and J by 3 bases, with 16 bases between the two germline ends. This CDR3 region has 13 residues. The CDR3 loop reads CARLGPGEETQYF. CDR3 bases: TGTGCCCGACTTGGCCCAGGGGAAGAGACCCAGTACTTC.

The J gene is TRBJ2-5, the V gene TRBV7-9, with D tentatively TRBD1 or TRBD2 (6 bases each). The CDR3 runs 16 residues. Germline values: CDR1 SEHNR, CDR2 FQNEAQ (reference sequence). V lost 5 bases and J lost 6, with 22 bases in between. CDR3 sequence (DNA): TGTGCCAGCAGCGGACCACTGTCGGGGGCGTTCCAGACCCAGTACTTC. Translated: CASSGPLSGAFQTQYF.

The V and J genes are TRBV7-6 and TRBJ2-7, with 9 bases aligning to TRBD1. CDR1 and CDR2 from the germline V gene are SGHVS and FNYEAQ. The V segment lost 4 bases and the J segment 0 bases; nucleotides outside the gene matches: 4. The CDR3 loop spans 15 amino acids. For the CDR3, the DNA is TGTGCCAGCAGCTCGGGACAGGGCCTCTCCTACGAGCAGTACTTC. It is translated as CASSSGQGLSYEQYF.

The chain is built from TRBV29-1 and TRBJ2-7, with a weak D call TRBD2 (5 bases). Germline V CDR1 and CDR2: SQVTM, ANQGSEA. V shed 4 bases and J shed 0 bases, with 10 bases lying between them. The CDR3 loop spans 13 amino acids. CDR3 coding DNA: TGCAGCGTTGGGGCTGGGAGCTCCTACGAGCAGTACTTC. Translated, it gives CSVGAGSSYEQYF.

V is TRBV7-9 and J is TRBJ2-5, with no clear D. The end of the DNA is better explained by TRBJ2-7, so the J call may be wrong. The germline V gene has CDR1 SEHNR and CDR2 FQNEAQ (reference sequence). The CDR3 extends over 12 amino acids. The CDR3 is CASSTSSYEQYF. CDR3 sequence (DNA): TGTGCCAGCAGCACGAGCTCCTACGAGCAGTACTTC.

The sample holds one count of this clone. The chain has TRBV5-5 and TRBJ2-5; D call uncertain. Trimming pared 4 bases from V and 4 bases from J, leaving 14 bases between. The length of the CDR3 is 14 residues. Germline V CDR1 and CDR2: SGHKS, YYEKEE (reference sequence). The CDR3, as DNA: TGTGCCAGCAGCGCGTCGTGGTGGGGAGAGACCCAGTACTTC. This codes for CASSASWWGETQYF.

The chain carries TRBV5-1 and TRBJ2-1, with 8 bases lining up with TRBD2. Losses at the gene ends were 7 bases for V and 0 bases for J; bases not matched to a gene: 6. The germline V gene encodes CDR1 SGHRS and CDR2 YFSETQ. CDR3 length equals 15 residues. CDR3 loop: CASGLAPTSYNEQFF. The CDR3 coding sequence is TGCGCCAGCGGACTAGCTCCCACCTCCTACAATGAGCAGTTCTTC.

This clone was seen a few times. The V gene is TRBV29-1, the J gene TRBJ1-3; no definite D call. Per germline, CDR1 SQVTM and CDR2 ANQGSEA. The CDR3 length is 13 residues. The V end lost 6 bases, the J end lost 6 bases, and 15 bases lay between the germline ends. The CDR3 DNA follows: TGCAGCGTCCAGACACCCGGGGAAAACACCATATATTTT. This encodes CSVQTPGENTIYF.

Here the CDR3 reads CASSSTGGGQETQYF. The CDR3 region has the DNA TGTGCCAGCAGCTCGACAGGGGGGGGCCAAGAGACCCAGTACTTC. The rearrangement uses TRBV13 and TRBJ2-5; TRBD1 agrees at 9 bases. Germline loops: CDR1 PRHDT, CDR2 FYEKMQ (reference sequence). The J segment lost 1 base and the V segment lost 4 bases, leaving 4 bases of the junction unmatched. The CDR3 has 15 amino acids.

The V and J genes are TRBV9 and TRBJ2-7; 7 bases are a match to TRBD1. Germline-derived CDR1 and CDR2 are SGDLS and YYNGEE. Trimming took 4 bases from V and 0 from J; bases not matched to a gene: 4. The CDR3 extends over 14 amino acids. The CDR3 is CASSIGTDSYEQYF. In DNA form, the CDR3 reads TGTGCCAGCAGCATCGGGACAGACTCCTACGAGCAGTACTTC.

V gene TRBV5-6 combines with J gene TRBJ2-5, with TRBD1 matching 7 bases. Germline V CDR1 and CDR2: SGHDT, YYEEEE. J lost 2 bases, V lost 3 bases, and 4 bases had no gene match. The CDR3 is 14 residues long. The CDR3 loop is CASSWDRIQETQYF. The CDR3 region has the DNA TGTGCCAGCAGCTGGGACAGAATTCAAGAGACCCAGTACTTC.

J is TRBJ2-7 and V is TRBV5-6; D not resolved. The CDR3 totals 15 residues. CDR1 and CDR2 (germline): SGHDT, YYEEEE. The V and J ends lost 2 bases and 5 bases respectively, with 17 bases between them. The chain's CDR3 is CASSFGASVEDEQYF. In DNA, the CDR3 is TGTGCCAGCAGCTTCGGCGCATCTGTAGAAGACGAGCAGTACTTC.

V gene TRBV5-1 combines with J gene TRBJ2-2; D is ambiguous. Germline values: CDR1 SGHRS, CDR2 YFSETQ. The CDR3 loop spans 15 amino acids. With 0 bases removed from V and 2 bases from J, the gap between germline ends came to 8 bases. CDR3 in amino acids: CASSLAGFNTGELFF. The CDR3 DNA reads as TGCGCCAGCAGCTTGGCAGGCTTCAACACCGGGGAGCTGTTTTTT.

V and J are TRBV19 and TRBJ1-1; 8 bases fit TRBD1. The V gene's germline CDR1 is LNHDA and CDR2 SQIVND (reference sequence). The V gene end was trimmed by 7 bases and the J gene end by 2 bases; junction bases not matched to a gene: 12. The CDR3 consists of 16 residues. In nucleotides, the CDR3 is TGTGCCAGTACCCACCCCGAGGACAGGGTTAACACTGAAGCTTTCTTT. Its protein is CASTHPEDRVNTEAFF.

This sequence joins TRBV6-5 and TRBJ2-5; D unclear. In germline, CDR1 is MNHEY, CDR2 SVGAGI. The CDR3 sequence is 10 residues long. Deletions cut 8 bases from V and 2 bases from J, with 3 bases between. CDR3 loop: CASGQETQYF. The CDR3 bases are TGTGCCAGCGGACAAGAGACCCAGTACTTC.

A few counts support this clone. The chain couples TRBV27 to TRBJ2-1; TRBD1 matches at 10 bases. The CDR3 length is 15 residues. V lost 4 bases, J lost 7 bases, and 7 bases stayed unmatched. The germline V gene encodes CDR1 MNHEY and CDR2 SMNVEV (reference sequence). CDR3 in amino acids: CASSSLGQGGNEQFF. The CDR3 coding sequence is TGTGCCAGCAGTTCCCTTGGACAGGGGGGAAATGAGCAGTTCTTC.

V usage is TRBV29-1 and J usage is TRBJ2-7; D not certain. The CDR3 runs 11 residues. Germline values: CDR1 SQVTM, CDR2 ANQGSEA. V lost 2 bases to trimming and J lost 7 bases, with 9 bases between them. CDR3 bases: TGCAGCGTTGAAATGGATAATGAGCAGTACTTC. Translation gives CSVEMDNEQYF.

The chain carries TRBV27 and TRBJ1-6; TRBD1 might be the D (6 bases). The CDR3 runs to 15 residues. The germline CDR1 and CDR2 sequences are MNHEY and SMNVEV (reference sequence). With 3 bases removed from V and 7 bases from J, the gap between germline ends came to 13 bases. CDR3 amino acids: CASSFTGTPNSPLHF. CDR3 DNA: TGTGCCAGCAGTTTTACCGGGACACCGAATTCACCCCTCCACTTT.

The chain couples TRBV4-2 to TRBJ1-1; maybe TRBD1 (5 bases). V was cut by 4 bases and J by 5 bases, with 11 bases left in between. The CDR3 is made up of 13 amino acids. CDR1 and CDR2 from the germline V gene are LGHNA and YNFKEQ. Here the CDR3 reads CASSPGFGTEAFF. The CDR3 nucleotides read TGTGCCAGCAGCCCAGGGTTCGGAACTGAAGCTTTCTTT.

The CDR3 loop reads CASSLVGEKLFF. The CDR3 DNA reads as TGTGCCAGCAGCTTAGTAGGTGAAAAACTGTTTTTT. The chain couples TRBV7-9 to TRBJ1-4, with D unclear. CDR3 length: 12 amino acids. Germline CDR1 is SEHNR and CDR2 is FQNEAQ (reference sequence). V was pared by 1 base and J by 7 bases, with 4 bases between.